The clone carrying this T cell receptor beta chain was counted only a few times. This entry belongs to a study of regulatory T cells in long-lasting Graves disease. Time point noted: newly diagnosed GD, antithyroid drugs for less than 3 months. After RNA was extracted from PBMCs, the TCR library was made from it. Arm-PCR of CDR3 regions and iRepertoire HTBI primers were the basis on which TCR beta libraries were built. TCRdb used MiXCR to reprocess the multiplex PCR reads, holding one entry per CDR3 protein. Of roughly 500,000 distinct CDR3 sequences detected, more than 10% appear once; the ten largest clones hold roughly 8.9%. Another study also made use of these data, one on T cells in Graves' hyperthyroidism and ophthalmopathy. This second report adds: The HTBI primer set served for first-round RT-PCR of the TCR CDR3.

Sequences were derived from peripheral blood mononuclear cells (PBMCs), sampled at new diagnosis, from a patient treated with antithyroid drugs. This TCR was sampled from a woman aged 25 to 45 with Graves disease.

The CDR3 region is CASSLWAGAPYGYTF. The CDR3 DNA follows: TGTGCCAGCAGTTTATGGGCCGGGGCACCCTATGGCTACACCTTC. The chain joins TRBV27 to TRBJ1-2; tentative D call: TRBD1 (5 bases). Germline V gene lookup returns CDR1 MNHEY and CDR2 SMNVEV (reference sequence). The germline V and J ends were trimmed by 1 base and 4 bases, with 13 bases remaining between them. This CDR3 is built from 15 residues.